The clone carrying this T cell receptor (beta chain) was detected once. The germline V gene encodes CDR1 MNHEY and CDR2 SVGEGT. The CDR3 length is 22 residues. The V and J ends lost 2 bases and 1 base, in that order; junction bases with no gene match: 15. Roughly 0.45 to 1 ug RNA was reverse transcribed with random hexamers. By means of immunoSEQ multiplex PCR, TCR beta CDR3 spanning 54 Vbeta and 13 Jbeta underwent amplification. TCRdb passed the immunoSEQ multiplex PCR reads through MiXCR, listing each CDR3 protein once. The sample lists around 140,000 distinct CDR3 sequences, over 80% occurring once. These data come from a study of CD8 T cells in Susac syndrome. Treatment-naive patients with stable or active relapsing-remitting disease were the multiple sclerosis controls. TEMRA cells underwent FACS enrichment and CD8+ and CD4+ T cells underwent negative isolation.

The receptor was derived from a human donor with multiple sclerosis. The rearrangement joins TRBV6-2 or TRBV6-3 to TRBJ2-4; 15 bases agree with TRBD2. The specimen was CD8+ T cells from PBMCs. CDR3 protein: CASSYDSPGLAGGPVAKNIQYF. DNA for the CDR3: TGTGCCAGCAGTTACGACTCCCCCGGACTAGCGGGAGGGCCGGTTGCCAAAAACATTCAGTACTTC.